This T cell receptor beta chain was retrieved from a study of blood T cell repertoires in COVID-19. Study details: Spain, Italy and the United States supplied samples that represented acute and convalescent COVID-19. Nucleic acid was either cDNA or gDNA, and it came from T cells, B-cell-depleted T cells, or PBMCs.

Germline CDR1 and CDR2: SNHLY and FYNNEI. V was pared by 4 bases and J by 7 bases, with 11 bases between. The CDR3 runs 14 residues. Original processing methods: Amplification from reference gene primers served as the basis for estimated nucleated cell counts. The assay was immunoSEQ multiplex PCR, and TCRdb's table has in-frame clones only and misses some. V, J and clone size are taken as reported in that table, and D and trimming were inferred from the DNA itself. Of about 88,000 clones in the sample, 90% to 95% were seen once. The chain couples TRBV2 to TRBJ1-6, with a weak D call TRBD1 (5 bases). The clonotype was recovered from a man aged 55 to 70 with acute or convalescent COVID-19. What was sequenced was peripheral blood. CDR3 nucleotide sequence: TGTGCCAGCAGTGTTCAGGGAGGAAATTCACCCCTCCACTTT. It yields the protein CASSVQGGNSPLHF.